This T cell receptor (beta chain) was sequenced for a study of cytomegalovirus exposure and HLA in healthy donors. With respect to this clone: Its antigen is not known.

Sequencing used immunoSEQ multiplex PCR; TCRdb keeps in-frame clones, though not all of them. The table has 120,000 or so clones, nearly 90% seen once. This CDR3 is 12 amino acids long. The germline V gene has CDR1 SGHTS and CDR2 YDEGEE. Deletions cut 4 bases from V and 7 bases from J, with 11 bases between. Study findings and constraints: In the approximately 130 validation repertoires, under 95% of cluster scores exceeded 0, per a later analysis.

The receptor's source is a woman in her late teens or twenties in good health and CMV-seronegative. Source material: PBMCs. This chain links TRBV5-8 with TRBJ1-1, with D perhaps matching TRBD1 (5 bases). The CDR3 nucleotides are TGTGCCAGCAGCCCTTGGACATATGAAGCTTTCTTT. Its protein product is CASSPWTYEAFF. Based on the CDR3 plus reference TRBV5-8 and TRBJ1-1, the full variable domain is EAGVTQSPTHLIKTRGQQATLRCSPISGHTSVYWYQQALGLGLQFLLWYDEGEERNRGNFPPRFSGRQFPNYSSELNVNALELEDSALYLCASSPWTYEAFFGQGTRLTVV.